The rows below give T cell receptor beta chains drawn from one sample of a study of shared clonotypes between healthy human individuals. Data came from immunoSEQ multiplex PCR; TCRdb stores just in-frame clones and leaves some out. The repertoire consists of a few million clones, with 90% to 97% occurring once and the leading ten covering 0.13%. The sample comprised naive CD4+ T cells sorted from blood. The receptors originated from a man aged 18 to 29 in good health. CDR3s include the opening cysteine and the closing phenylalanine or tryptophan. D genes are given only for firm matches. Clone size is stated in some rows and not others, as once, few, many or a class when expanded.

TRBD1 TRBJ1-1 TRBV18 . CASSPPSTGGMNTEAFF TGTGCCAGCTCACCACCTTCCACAGGGGGAATGAACACTGAAGCTTTCTTT
TRBD1 TRBJ1-2 TRBV10-3 . CAISGTGALTF TGTGCCATCAGTGGGACAGGCGCTCTGACCTTC
. TRBJ1-2 TRBV28 once CASSVPRGYGYTF TGTGCCAGCAGTGTACCTAGGGGCTATGGCTACACCTTC
TRBD2 TRBJ2-7 TRBV6-5 once CASSYGTSGGYEQYF TGTGCCAGCAGTTACGGGACTAGCGGGGGGTACGAGCAGTACTTC
TRBD2 TRBJ2-1 TRBV5-1 . CASSPGGLAGGNNEQFF TGCGCCAGCAGCCCCGGGGGATTAGCGGGAGGGAACAATGAGCAGTTCTTC
. TRBJ1-2 TRBV7-9 few CASSLMAVRGYGYTF TGTGCCAGCAGCTTAATGGCAGTGCGGGGTTATGGCTACACCTTC
. TRBJ2-3 TRBV30 . CAWSAAPGSTDTQYF TGTGCCTGGAGTGCCGCCCCGGGCAGCACAGATACGCAGTATTTT
. TRBJ2-3 TRBV5-8 . CASKNRGLNTDTQYF TGTGCCAGCAAGAACCGGGGGCTTAACACAGATACGCAGTATTTT
TRBD2 TRBJ2-5 TRBV30 . CAWSVGAGVSETQYF TGTGCCTGGAGTGTCGGAGCGGGGGTTTCGGAGACCCAGTACTTC
TRBD1 TRBJ1-5 TRBV9 . CASSKTGDNQPQHF TGTGCCAGCAGCAAGACAGGGGACAATCAGCCCCAGCATTTT
TRBD2 TRBJ2-3 TRBV18 . CASSPASGGATDTQYF TGTGCCAGCTCACCTGCCAGCGGGGGGGCCACAGATACGCAGTATTTT
. TRBJ1-2 TRBV21-1 . CASLRWTDYPYGYTF TGTGCCAGCCTGAGGTGGACAGACTACCCCTATGGCTACACCTTC
TRBD1 TRBJ1-4 TRBV5-4 . CASSSLQGAGEKLFF TGTGCCAGCAGCTCCTTACAGGGGGCAGGGGAAAAACTGTTTTTT
. TRBJ2-5 TRBV18 . CASSPFEETQYF TGTGCCAGCTCACCGTTCGAAGAGACCCAGTACTTC
TRBD2 TRBJ2-5 TRBV7-9 . CASSFAGTSAFSQTQYF TGTGCCAGCAGCTTCGCCGGGACTAGCGCTTTCAGCCAGACCCAGTACTTC
TRBD1 TRBJ2-1 TRBV6-4 . CASSERDRALEQFF TGTGCCAGCAGTGAACGGGACAGGGCATTAGAGCAGTTCTTC
. TRBJ1-3 TRBV6-5 once CASSYSTGGGGNTIYF TGTGCCAGCAGTTACTCCACTGGAGGGGGTGGAAACACCATATATTTT
TRBD1 TRBJ1-1 TRBV10-2 . CASFLKPGQGDTEAFF TGCGCCAGCTTCCTCAAACCGGGACAGGGGGACACTGAAGCTTTCTTT
. TRBJ1-3 TRBV5-1 . CASSFSAKSGNTIYF TGCGCCAGCAGCTTTTCGGCGAAATCTGGAAACACCATATATTTT
. TRBJ2-5 TRBV5-1 . CASSLGRLQETQYF TGCGCCAGCAGCTTGGGACGGCTCCAAGAGACCCAGTACTTC
. TRBJ1-4 TRBV30 once CAWRGDGNVEKLFF TGTGCCTGGAGGGGGGACGGTAATGTTGAAAAACTGTTTTTT
. TRBJ2-7 TRBV2 once CASSAVGMGYEQYF TGTGCCAGCAGTGCGGTAGGAATGGGGTACGAGCAGTACTTC
. TRBJ2-2 TRBV9 . CASSVVGTVTGELFF TGTGCCAGCAGCGTAGTAGGAACAGTGACCGGGGAGCTGTTTTTT
. TRBJ2-5 TRBV30 . CAWSRRGVGETQYF TGTGCCTGGAGTAGGAGGGGCGTAGGAGAGACCCAGTACTTC
. TRBJ1-1 TRBV7-9 . CASSPHMNTEAFF TGTGCCAGCAGCCCCCACATGAACACTGAAGCTTTCTTT
TRBD1 TRBJ2-7 TRBV27 . CASSFLDRVYEQYF TGTGCCAGCAGTTTTCTGGACAGGGTTTACGAGCAGTACTTC
. TRBJ2-5 TRBV19 . CATGTKETQYF TGTGCCACGGGGACGAAAGAGACCCAGTACTTC
TRBD1 TRBJ2-7 TRBV5-1 . CASSFRTGFYEQYF TGCGCCAGCAGCTTTAGGACAGGCTTCTACGAGCAGTACTTC
. TRBJ1-5 TRBV7-2 . CASSEKGFGNQPQHF TGTGCCAGCAGCGAAAAGGGGTTCGGCAATCAGCCCCAGCATTTT
TRBD1 TRBJ2-7 TRBV9 . CASSGRGGEEQYF TGTGCCAGCAGCGGCCGAGGGGGCGAAGAGCAGTACTTC
. TRBJ2-7 TRBV21-1 . CATLDRTTLLSYEQYF TGTGCCACGTTGGACAGGACGACCCTCCTCTCCTACGAGCAGTACTTC
TRBD2 TRBJ2-5 TRBV6-5 once CASRSGSGRAETQYF TGTGCCAGCAGGTCGGGGAGCGGGAGGGCGGAGACCCAGTACTTC
. TRBJ2-7 TRBV10-3 . CAISESAGSYEQYF TGTGCCATCAGTGAGTCGGCGGGGAGCTACGAGCAGTACTTC
. TRBJ2-7 TRBV10-3 . CAISDGQGREQYF TGTGCCATCAGTGACGGGCAGGGCCGCGAGCAGTACTTC
. TRBJ1-2 TRBV27 . CASSLRTDQYGYTF TGTGCCAGCAGTTTAAGGACAGACCAATATGGCTACACCTTC
TRBD1 TRBJ1-2 TRBV5-4 . CASSLGKGAGVYGYTF TGTGCCAGCAGCTTGGGAAAGGGGGCCGGCGTCTATGGCTACACCTTC
. TRBJ1-1 TRBV2 . CASGGSLNTEAFF TGTGCCAGCGGGGGCAGCCTGAACACTGAAGCTTTCTTT
. TRBJ1-5 TRBV19 . CASSPPSVNQPQHF TGTGCCAGTAGCCCCCCTAGCGTTAATCAGCCCCAGCATTTT
. TRBJ1-2 TRBV6-1 . CASSESWGFGDGYTF TGTGCCAGCAGTGAATCTTGGGGTTTTGGGGATGGCTACACCTTC
TRBD1 TRBJ2-7 TRBV5-1 once CASRDYGTGIEQYF TGCGCCAGCAGAGATTACGGGACAGGTATCGAGCAGTACTTC
. TRBJ2-1 TRBV6-6 . CASSYGDNEQFF TGTGCCAGCAGTTATGGCGACAATGAGCAGTTCTTC
. TRBJ1-1 TRBV9 . CASSVVVGGRNTEAFF TGTGCCAGCAGCGTAGTGGTTGGTGGGAGGAACACTGAAGCTTTCTTT
. TRBJ2-3 TRBV5-4 . CASSLFPDTQYF TGTGCCAGCAGCTTGTTTCCAGATACGCAGTATTTT